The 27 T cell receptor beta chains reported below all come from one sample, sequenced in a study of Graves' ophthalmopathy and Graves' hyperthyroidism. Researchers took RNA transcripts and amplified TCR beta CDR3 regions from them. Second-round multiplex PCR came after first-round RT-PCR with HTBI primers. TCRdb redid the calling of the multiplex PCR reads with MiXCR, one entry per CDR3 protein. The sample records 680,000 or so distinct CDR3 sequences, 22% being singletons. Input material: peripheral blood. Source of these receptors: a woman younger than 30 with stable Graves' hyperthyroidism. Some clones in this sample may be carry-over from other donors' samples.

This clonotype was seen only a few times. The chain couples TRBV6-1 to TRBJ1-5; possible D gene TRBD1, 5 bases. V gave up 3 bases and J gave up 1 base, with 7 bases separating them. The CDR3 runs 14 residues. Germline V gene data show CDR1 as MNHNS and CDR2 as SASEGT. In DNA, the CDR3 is TGTGCCAGCAGTGAGAGACAGAGCAATCAGCCCCAGCATTTT. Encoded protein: CASSERQSNQPQHF.

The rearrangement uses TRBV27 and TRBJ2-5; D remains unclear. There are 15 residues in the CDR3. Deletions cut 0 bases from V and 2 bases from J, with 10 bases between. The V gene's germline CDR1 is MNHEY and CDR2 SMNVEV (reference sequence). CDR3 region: CASSLSLVAQETQYF. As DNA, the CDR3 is TGTGCCAGCAGTTTATCGTTGGTAGCTCAAGAGACCCAGTACTTC.

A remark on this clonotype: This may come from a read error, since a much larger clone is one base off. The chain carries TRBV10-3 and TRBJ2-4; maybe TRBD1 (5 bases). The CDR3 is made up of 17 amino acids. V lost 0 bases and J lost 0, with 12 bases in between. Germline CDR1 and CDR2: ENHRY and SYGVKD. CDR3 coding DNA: TGTGCCATCAGTGAGTCTTGGGGCCAAATAGCCAAAAACATTCAGTACTTC. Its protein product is CAISESWGQIAKNIQYF.

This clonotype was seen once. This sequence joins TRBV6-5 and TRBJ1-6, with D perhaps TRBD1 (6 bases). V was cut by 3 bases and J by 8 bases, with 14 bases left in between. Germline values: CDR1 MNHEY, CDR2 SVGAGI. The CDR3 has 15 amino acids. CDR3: CASSYGSRQDSPLHF. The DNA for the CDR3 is TGTGCCAGCAGTTATGGATCGAGACAGGATTCACCCCTCCACTTT.

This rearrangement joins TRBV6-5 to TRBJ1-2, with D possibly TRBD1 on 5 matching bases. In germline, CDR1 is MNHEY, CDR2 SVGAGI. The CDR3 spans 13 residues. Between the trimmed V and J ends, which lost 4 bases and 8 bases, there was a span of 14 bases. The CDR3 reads CASSSLGARGYTF. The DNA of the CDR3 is TGTGCCAGCAGTTCCCTCGGGGCGCGGGGCTACACCTTC.

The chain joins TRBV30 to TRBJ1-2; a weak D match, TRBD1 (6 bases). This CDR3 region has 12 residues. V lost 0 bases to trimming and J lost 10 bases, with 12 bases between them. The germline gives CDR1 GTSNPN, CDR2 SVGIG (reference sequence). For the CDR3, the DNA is TGTGCCTGGAGTGTACAGCAGGGGCACTACACCTTC. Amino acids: CAWSVQQGHYTF. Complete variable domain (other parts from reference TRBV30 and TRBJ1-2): SQTIHQWPATLVQPVGSPLSLECTVEGTSNPNLYWYRQAAGRGLQLLFYSVGIGQISSEVPQNLSASRPQDRQFILSSKKLLLSDSGFYLCAWSVQQGHYTFGSGTRLTVV.

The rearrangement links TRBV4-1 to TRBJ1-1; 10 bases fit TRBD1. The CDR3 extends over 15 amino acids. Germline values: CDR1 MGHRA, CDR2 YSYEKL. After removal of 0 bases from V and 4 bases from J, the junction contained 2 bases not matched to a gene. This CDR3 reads CASSQDRTGGTEAFF. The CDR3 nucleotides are TGCGCCAGCAGCCAAGACCGGACAGGGGGCACTGAAGCTTTCTTT.

The DNA for the CDR3 is TGTGCCAGCAGCTTTTTGCCGGTGGGACAGTATGTTACTGAAGCTTTCTTT. Its translation is CASSFLPVGQYVTEAFF. V is TRBV11-1 and J is TRBJ1-1, with 7 bases identical to TRBD1. V dropped 3 bases and J dropped 5; count of bases not matched to a gene: 15. CDR3 size: 17 residues. Germline CDR1 SGHAT, CDR2 FQDESV (reference sequence).

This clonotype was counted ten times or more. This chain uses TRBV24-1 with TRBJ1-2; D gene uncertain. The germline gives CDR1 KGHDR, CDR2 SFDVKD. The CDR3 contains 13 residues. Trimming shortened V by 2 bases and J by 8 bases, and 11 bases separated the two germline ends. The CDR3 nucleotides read TGTGCCACCAGTGATTCGGTATTCGGGGGCTACACCTTC. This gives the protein CATSDSVFGGYTF.

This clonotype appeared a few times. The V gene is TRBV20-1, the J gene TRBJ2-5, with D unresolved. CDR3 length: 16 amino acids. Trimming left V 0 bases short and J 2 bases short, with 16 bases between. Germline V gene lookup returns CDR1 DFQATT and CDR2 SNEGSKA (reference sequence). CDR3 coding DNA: TGCAGTGCTAGAGATTCATGGGCAGCTCCTCAAGAGACCCAGTACTTC. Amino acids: CSARDSWAAPQETQYF.

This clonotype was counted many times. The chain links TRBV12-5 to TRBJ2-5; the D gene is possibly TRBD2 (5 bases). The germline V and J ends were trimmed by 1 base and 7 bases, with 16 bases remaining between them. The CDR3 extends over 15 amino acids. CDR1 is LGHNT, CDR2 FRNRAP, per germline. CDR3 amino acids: CASGLGTATGVTQYF. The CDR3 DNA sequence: TGTGCTAGTGGTTTGGGGACTGCGACTGGTGTGACCCAGTACTTC.

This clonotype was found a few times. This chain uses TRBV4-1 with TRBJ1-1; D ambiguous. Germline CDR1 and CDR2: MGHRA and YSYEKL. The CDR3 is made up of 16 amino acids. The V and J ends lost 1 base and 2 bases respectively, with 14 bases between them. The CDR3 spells CASSQALAVLNTEAFF. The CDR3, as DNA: TGCGCCAGCAGCCAAGCTCTCGCAGTTTTAAACACTGAAGCTTTCTTT.

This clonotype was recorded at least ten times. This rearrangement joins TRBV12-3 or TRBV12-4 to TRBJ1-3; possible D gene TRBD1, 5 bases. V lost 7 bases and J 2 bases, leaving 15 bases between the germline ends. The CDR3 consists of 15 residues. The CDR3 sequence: CASTLGPGAGNTIYF. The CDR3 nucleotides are TGTGCCAGCACCCTGGGGCCCGGGGCTGGAAACACCATATATTTT.

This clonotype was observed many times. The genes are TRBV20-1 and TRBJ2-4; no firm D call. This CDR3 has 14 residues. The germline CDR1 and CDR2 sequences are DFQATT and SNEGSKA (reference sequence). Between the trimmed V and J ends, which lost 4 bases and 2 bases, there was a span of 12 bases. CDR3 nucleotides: TGCAGTGCTACATTCCCGAATACCAAAAACATTCAGTACTTC. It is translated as CSATFPNTKNIQYF.

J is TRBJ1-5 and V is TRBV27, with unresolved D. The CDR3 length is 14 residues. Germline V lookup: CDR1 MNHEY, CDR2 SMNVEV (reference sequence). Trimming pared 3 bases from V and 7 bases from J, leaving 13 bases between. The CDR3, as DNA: TGTGCCAGCAGTTTCGGTCAGGCTGGCCAGCCCCAGCATTTT. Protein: CASSFGQAGQPQHF.

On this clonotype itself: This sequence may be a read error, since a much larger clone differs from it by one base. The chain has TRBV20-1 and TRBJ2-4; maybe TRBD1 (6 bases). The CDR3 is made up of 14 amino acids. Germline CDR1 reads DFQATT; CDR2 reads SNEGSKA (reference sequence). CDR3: CSATLGDTKNVQYF. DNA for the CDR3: TGCAGTGCCACCCTCGGGGACACCAAAAACGTTCAGTACTTC.

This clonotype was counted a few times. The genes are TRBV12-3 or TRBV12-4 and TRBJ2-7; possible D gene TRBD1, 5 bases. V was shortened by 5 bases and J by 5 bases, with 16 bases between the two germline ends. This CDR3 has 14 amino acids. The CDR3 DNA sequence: TGTGCCAGCAGTCCCAGGGTACGCGATGACGAGCAGTACTTC. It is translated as CASSPRVRDDEQYF.

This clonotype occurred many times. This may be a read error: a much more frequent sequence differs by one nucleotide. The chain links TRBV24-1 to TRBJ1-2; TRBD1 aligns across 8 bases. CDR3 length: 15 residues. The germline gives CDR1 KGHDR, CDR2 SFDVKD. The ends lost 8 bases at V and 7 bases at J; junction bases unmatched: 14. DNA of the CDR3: TGTGCCACCACCCTATTGAGGGACAGGTCTCGTGGCTACACCTTC. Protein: CATTLLRDRSRGYTF.

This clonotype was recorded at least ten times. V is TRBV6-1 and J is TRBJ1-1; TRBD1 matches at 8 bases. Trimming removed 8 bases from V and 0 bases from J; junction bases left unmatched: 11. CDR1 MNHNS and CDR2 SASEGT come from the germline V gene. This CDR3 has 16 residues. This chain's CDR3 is CASRIGTTGVNTEAFF. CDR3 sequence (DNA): TGTGCCAGCCGTATCGGGACGACAGGGGTGAACACTGAAGCTTTCTTT.

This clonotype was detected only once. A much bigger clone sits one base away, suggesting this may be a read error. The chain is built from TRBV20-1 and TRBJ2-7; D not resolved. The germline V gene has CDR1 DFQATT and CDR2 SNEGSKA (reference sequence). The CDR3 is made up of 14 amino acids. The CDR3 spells CSARDLAEPYEHYF. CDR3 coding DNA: TGCAGTGCTAGAGATCTTGCGGAACCCTACGAGCATTACTTC.

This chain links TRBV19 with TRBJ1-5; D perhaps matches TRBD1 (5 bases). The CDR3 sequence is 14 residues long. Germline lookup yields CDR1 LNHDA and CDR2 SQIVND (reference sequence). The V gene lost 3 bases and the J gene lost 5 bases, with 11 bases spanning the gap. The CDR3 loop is CASSIWRDDQPQHF. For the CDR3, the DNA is TGTGCCAGTAGTATTTGGAGGGACGATCAGCCCCAGCATTTT.

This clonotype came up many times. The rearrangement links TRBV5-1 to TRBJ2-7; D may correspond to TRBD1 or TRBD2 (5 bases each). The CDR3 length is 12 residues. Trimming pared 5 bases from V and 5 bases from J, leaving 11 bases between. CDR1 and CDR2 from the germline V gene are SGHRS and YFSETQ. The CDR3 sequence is CASSTLGDEQYF. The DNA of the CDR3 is TGCGCCAGCAGTACTTTGGGGGACGAGCAGTACTTC.

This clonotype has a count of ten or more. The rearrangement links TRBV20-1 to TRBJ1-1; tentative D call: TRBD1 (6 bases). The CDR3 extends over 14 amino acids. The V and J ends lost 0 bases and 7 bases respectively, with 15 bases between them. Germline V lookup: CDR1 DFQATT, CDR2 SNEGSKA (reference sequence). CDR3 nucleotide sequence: TGCAGTGCTAGAGATCTAACAGGGAGTCGTGAAGCTTTCTTT. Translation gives CSARDLTGSREAFF.

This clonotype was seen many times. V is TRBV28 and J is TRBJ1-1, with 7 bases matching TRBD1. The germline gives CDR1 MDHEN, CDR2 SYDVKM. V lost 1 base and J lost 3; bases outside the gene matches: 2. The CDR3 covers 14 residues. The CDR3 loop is CASSLFQGDTEAFF. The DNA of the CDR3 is TGTGCCAGCAGTTTATTCCAGGGGGACACTGAAGCTTTCTTT.

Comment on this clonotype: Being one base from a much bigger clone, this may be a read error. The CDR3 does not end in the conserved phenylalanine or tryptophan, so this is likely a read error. The CDR3 sequence is CASSWTSGGTGELFV. The CDR3 bases are TGTGCCAGCAGTTGGACTAGCGGGGGGACCGGGGAGCTGTTTGTT. The gene calls are TRBV6-5 and TRBJ2-2; 14 nucleotides match TRBD2. V shed 4 bases, J shed 5 bases, and the junction held 0 bases outside the gene matches. Germline lookup yields CDR1 MNHEY and CDR2 SVGAGI. The CDR3 covers 15 residues.

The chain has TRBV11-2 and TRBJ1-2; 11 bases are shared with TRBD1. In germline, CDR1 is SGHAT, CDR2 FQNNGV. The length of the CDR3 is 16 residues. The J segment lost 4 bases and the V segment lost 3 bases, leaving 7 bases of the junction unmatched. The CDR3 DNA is TGTGCCAGCAGCTTGAGGACAGGGGGCCTCGGCTATGGCTACACCTTC. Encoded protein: CASSLRTGGLGYGYTF.

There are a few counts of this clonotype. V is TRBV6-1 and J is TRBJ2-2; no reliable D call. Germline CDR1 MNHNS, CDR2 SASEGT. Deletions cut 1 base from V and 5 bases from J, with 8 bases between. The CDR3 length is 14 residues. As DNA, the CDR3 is TGTGCCAGCAGTGAAGGTGGCGCTACCGGGGAGCTGTTTTTT. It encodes CASSEGGATGELFF.